What follows are 30 T cell receptor beta chains derived from one specimen sequenced in a study of patients and donors after allogeneic stem cell transplantation. TCRdb passed the RT-PCR reads through MiXCR, listing each CDR3 protein once. The data contain some 960,000 distinct CDR3 sequences, roughly 18% of them singletons. Source material: blood, either unsorted or a sorted T cell fraction (not recorded which). These receptors originate from a human donor who was either an allogeneic HSCT recipient or a stem cell or donor lymphocyte infusion donor (not recorded which). It is not recorded whose cells these are; they may come from a transplant donor.

The rearrangement uses TRBV24-1 and TRBJ1-5, with D unresolved. The V and J ends lost 3 bases and 3 bases respectively, with 11 bases between them. There are 15 residues in the CDR3. Germline lookup yields CDR1 KGHDR and CDR2 SFDVKD. CDR3 DNA: TGTGCCACCAGTGATGCTATCGGGCTCAATCAGCCCCAGCATTTT. This translates into CATSDAIGLNQPQHF.

This clonotype was observed a handful of times. V gene TRBV12-3 or TRBV12-4 combines with J gene TRBJ2-3, with 7 bases fitting TRBD1. The junction had 8 bases not matched to a gene; V was cut back by 3 bases and J by 5 bases. The CDR3 covers 15 residues. CDR3 nucleotide sequence: TGTGCCAGCAGTTTGACAGGGAGAACGGGAGATACGCAGTATTTT. Protein sequence: CASSLTGRTGDTQYF.

This clonotype was seen a handful of times. V is TRBV5-1 and J is TRBJ2-1, with a weak D call TRBD1 (8 bases). Germline values: CDR1 SGHRS, CDR2 YFSETQ. This CDR3 has 18 residues. Trimming took off 0 bases at V and 1 base at J, with 17 bases between the two ends. CDR3 nucleotides: TGCGCCAGCAGCTTGGTCGACAGGGGAGGGTTATCCTACAATGAGCAGTTCTTC. Translating it yields CASSLVDRGGLSYNEQFF.

This clonotype appeared a few times. The chain joins TRBV13 to TRBJ1-2; D not certain. Germline loops: CDR1 PRHDT, CDR2 FYEKMQ (reference sequence). With 1 base removed from V and 7 bases from J, the gap between germline ends came to 10 bases. The CDR3 totals 13 residues. The CDR3 spells CASSLARVGGYTF. CDR3 coding DNA: TGTGCCAGCAGCTTAGCCCGTGTGGGTGGCTACACCTTC.

The V call is TRBV28, the J call TRBJ2-7; TRBD1 matches at 10 bases. CDR1 is MDHEN and CDR2 is SYDVKM in the germline V gene. J was trimmed by 3 bases and V by 5 bases; bases with no gene match: 7. This CDR3 has 15 residues. CDR3 amino acids: CASSRGQGWVYEQYF. As DNA, the CDR3 is TGTGCCAGCAGTAGGGGACAGGGGTGGGTCTACGAGCAGTACTTC.

The V call is TRBV2, the J call TRBJ2-7; the match to TRBD1 covers 7 bases. This CDR3 region has 15 residues. The ends lost 10 bases at V and 4 bases at J; junction bases unmatched: 16. Germline CDR1 is SNHLY and CDR2 is FYNNEI. Here the CDR3 reads CATKQSGTESYEQYF. The CDR3 DNA is TGTGCCACAAAACAATCCGGGACAGAGAGTTACGAGCAGTACTTC. Filled out from reference TRBV2 and TRBJ2-7, the complete variable domain reads EPEVTQTPSHQVTQMGQEVILRCVPISNHLYFYWYRQILGQKVEFLVSFYNNEISEKSEIFDDQFSVERPDGSNFTLKIRSTKLEDSAMYFCATKQSGTESYEQYFGPGTRLTVT.

This clonotype was observed a handful of times. V usage is TRBV21-1 and J usage is TRBJ1-5. TRBV21-1 is a pseudogene. CDR3 size: 16 residues. CDR3 sequence reads: CASSKLGTYSNQPQHF. The CDR3 DNA sequence: TGTGCCAGCAGCAAATTAGGTACCTATAGCAATCAGCCCCAGCATTTT.

The genes are TRBV3-1 and TRBJ2-2; D may be TRBD1 (6 bases). Looked up from germline, CDR1 is LGHDT and CDR2 is YNNKEL (reference sequence). V lost 4 bases and J 7 bases, leaving 25 bases between the germline ends. This CDR3 contains 18 residues. CDR3 sequence: CASSRGPRGPIANGELFF. In DNA form, the CDR3 reads TGTGCCAGCAGCCGGGGGCCCCGAGGGCCGATCGCGAACGGGGAGCTGTTTTTT. The complete variable domain, with remaining parts taken from reference TRBV3-1 and TRBJ2-2, reads DTAVSQTPKYLVTQMGNDKSIKCEQNLGHDTMYWYKQDSKKFLKIMFSYNNKELIINETVPNRFSPKSPDKAHLNLHINSLELGDSAVYFCASSRGPRGPIANGELFFGEGSRLTVL.

This clonotype was detected a few times. The chain links TRBV10-3 to TRBJ2-5, with TRBD2 as a possible D gene (5 bases). In germline, CDR1 is ENHRY, CDR2 SYGVKD. CDR3 size: 14 residues. The V end was cut by 0 bases, the J end by 3 bases, with 8 bases between. In nucleotides, the CDR3 is TGTGCCATCAGTGAGTCGGCCGGGAAAGAGACCCAGTACTTC. Translating it yields CAISESAGKETQYF.

A few counts support this clonotype. J is TRBJ2-5 and V is TRBV6-5, with D perhaps TRBD1 or TRBD2 (5 bases each). The CDR3 extends over 14 amino acids. Trimming pared 0 bases from V and 5 bases from J, leaving 10 bases between. CDR1 is MNHEY, CDR2 SVGAGI, per germline. The CDR3 sequence: CASSYSPGSETQYF. The CDR3 bases are TGTGCCAGCAGTTACTCTCCAGGGAGCGAGACCCAGTACTTC.

This clonotype was picked up many times. The chain recombines TRBV5-1 with TRBJ1-5; D is possibly TRBD1 (6 bases). V was trimmed by 0 bases and J by 6 bases, leaving 13 bases between them. Germline values: CDR1 SGHRS, CDR2 YFSETQ. CDR3 length: 15 residues. DNA of the CDR3: TGCGCCAGCAGCTTGGACTCAGGGGTTGGTCAGCCCCAGCATTTT. It translates to CASSLDSGVGQPQHF.

The chain carries TRBV6-5 and TRBJ2-1; a weak D match, TRBD1 (6 bases). Trimming cost V 2 bases and J 6 bases, with 14 bases left between them. The CDR3 runs 15 residues. Germline V CDR1 and CDR2: MNHEY, SVGAGI. Written as DNA, the CDR3 is TGTGCCAGCAGTTACCCCAACAGGGACCCCAATGAGCAGTTCTTC. Amino acids: CASSYPNRDPNEQFF.

The chain employs TRBV6-1 and TRBJ1-6; 9 bases are a match to TRBD1. The J segment lost 9 bases and the V segment lost 5 bases, leaving 5 bases of the junction unmatched. The CDR3 totals 14 residues. Germline-derived CDR1 and CDR2 are MNHNS and SASEGT. The CDR3 nucleotides read TGTGCCAGCAGTCAACAGGGGGCATCTTCACCCCTCCACTTT. This codes for CASSQQGASSPLHF.

The table lists this clonotype with many counts. The chain carries TRBV12-3 or TRBV12-4 and TRBJ2-7, with 10 bases aligning to TRBD2. The V and J ends lost 6 bases and 0 bases, in that order; junction bases with no gene match: 5. The length of the CDR3 is 15 residues. This CDR3 is CASRPGTSASYEQYF. The DNA of the CDR3 is TGTGCCAGCAGACCCGGGACTAGCGCCTCCTACGAGCAGTACTTC.

In its sample, this clonotype was seen many times. This chain connects TRBV7-9 to TRBJ2-2; D is undetermined. V was clipped by 5 bases and J by 6 bases, with 7 bases between them. The CDR3 totals 12 residues. Germline V lookup: CDR1 SEHNR, CDR2 FQNEAQ (reference sequence). The CDR3 nucleotides are TGTGCCAGCAGCCTCCCTCCCGGGGAGCTGTTTTTT. Translated: CASSLPPGELFF.

V is TRBV7-9 and J is TRBJ1-5; D gene uncertain. Germline V gives CDR1 SEHNR, CDR2 FQNEAQ (reference sequence). V was clipped by 4 bases and J by 4 bases, with 14 bases between them. CDR3 length equals 15 residues. The CDR3 protein is CASSWVLARNQPQHF. In DNA form, the CDR3 reads TGTGCCAGCAGCTGGGTGTTAGCACGGAATCAGCCCCAGCATTTT.

This clonotype occurred a few times. The chain is built from TRBV2 and TRBJ2-5, with 7 positions matching TRBD1. This CDR3 has 14 amino acids. Germline trimming cut 7 bases from V and 2 bases from J; bases unmatched to any gene: 7. Germline V gives CDR1 SNHLY, CDR2 FYNNEI. The CDR3 coding sequence is TGTGCCAGCATCGGACAGGCCTTACAAGAGACCCAGTACTTC. It encodes CASIGQALQETQYF.

The V call is TRBV20-1, the J call TRBJ2-3; the D gene is possibly TRBD1 (8 bases). Germline V gives CDR1 DFQATT, CDR2 SNEGSKA (reference sequence). The CDR3 runs 18 residues. The V and J ends lost 1 base and 1 base respectively, with 21 bases between them. The CDR3 region is CSARVGLRQGRGTDTQYF. CDR3 nucleotide sequence: TGCAGTGCTAGAGTCGGCCTCCGACAGGGGAGGGGCACAGATACGCAGTATTTT.

V gene TRBV6-5 combines with J gene TRBJ1-1, with 9 bases identical to TRBD1. CDR1 and CDR2 (germline): MNHEY, SVGAGI. V shed 0 bases, J shed 11 bases, and the junction held 7 bases outside the gene matches. The CDR3 consists of 14 residues. In nucleotides, the CDR3 is TGTGCCAGCAGTTACTCGAGAACAGGGGGCGACGCTTTCTTT. Residues: CASSYSRTGGDAFF.

J is TRBJ2-2 and V is TRBV10-3, with D perhaps TRBD2 (6 bases). This CDR3 contains 14 residues. Germline CDR1 reads ENHRY; CDR2 reads SYGVKD. V dropped 1 base and J dropped 4 bases, with 7 bases sitting between them. The CDR3 DNA follows: TGTGCCATCAGTGAGTTGGAGGGCACCGGGGAGCTGTTTTTT. Translation gives CAISELEGTGELFF.

V usage is TRBV7-2 and J usage is TRBJ2-7, with 9 bases matching TRBD2. Germline V gene data show CDR1 as SGHTA and CDR2 as FQGNSA. The CDR3 loop spans 15 amino acids. V lost 2 bases to trimming and J lost 2 bases; unmatched junction nucleotides: 4. The CDR3, as DNA: TGTGCCAGCAGCTTAAGAGGCGGGGGGGCCTACGAGCAGTACTTC. It yields the protein CASSLRGGGAYEQYF.

The table lists this clonotype with a few counts. The V gene is TRBV12-3 or TRBV12-4, the J gene TRBJ1-2, with TRBD1 as a possible D gene (6 bases). Deletions cut 4 bases from V and 1 base from J, with 10 bases between. This CDR3 contains 14 residues. CDR3 nucleotides: TGTGCCAGCAGTTCCGGGACAAATAACTATGGCTACACCTTC. As protein: CASSSGTNNYGYTF.

The chain links TRBV20-1 to TRBJ2-7; D possibly corresponds to TRBD1 (5 bases). In germline, CDR1 is DFQATT, CDR2 SNEGSKA (reference sequence). The V end was cut by 0 bases, the J end by 4 bases, with 16 bases between. The CDR3 has 15 amino acids. CDR3 in DNA: TGCAGTGCTAGAGATGAGCGCAGGGTATGGTACGAGCAGTACTTC. Translating gives CSARDERRVWYEQYF.

CDR3 sequence (DNA): TGTGCCAGCATGGGGTTCGCTGAAGGGGGGTATGAAAAACTGTTTTTT. Residues: CASMGFAEGGYEKLFF. The rearrangement uses TRBV27 and TRBJ1-4; D is perhaps TRBD1 (6 bases). CDR1 MNHEY and CDR2 SMNVEV come from the germline V gene (reference sequence). V dropped 7 bases and J dropped 6 bases, with 21 bases sitting between them. The CDR3 totals 16 residues.

J is TRBJ2-2 and V is TRBV7-3, with D perhaps matching TRBD1 (6 bases). Germline V gene data show CDR1 as SGHTA and CDR2 as FQGTGA. The length of the CDR3 is 15 residues. The ends were cut back, 6 bases at V and 2 bases at J, with 13 bases in the middle. This chain's CDR3 is CASRGAGSNTGELFF. The CDR3 bases are TGTGCCAGCAGGGGGGCCGGTTCTAACACCGGGGAGCTGTTTTTT.

The chain combines TRBV12-3 or TRBV12-4 with TRBJ1-4; D gene ambiguous. V was trimmed by 6 bases and J by 8 bases, leaving 13 bases between them. The CDR3 runs 13 residues. The CDR3 here is CASSPLDREKLFF. CDR3 bases: TGTGCCAGCAGCCCCCTGGACCGGGAAAAACTGTTTTTT.

This clonotype has just a few counts. The chain links TRBV18 to TRBJ2-7; no clear D gene. Germline loops: CDR1 KGHSH, CDR2 LQKENI. Trimming pared 3 bases from V and 3 bases from J, leaving 12 bases between. The CDR3 runs to 14 residues. The CDR3: CASSPGRQGYEQYF. CDR3 coding DNA: TGTGCCAGCTCACCGGGTAGGCAAGGCTACGAGCAGTACTTC. Full variable domain (outside the CDR3, taken from reference TRBV18 and TRBJ2-7): NAGVMQNPRHLVRRRGQEARLRCSPMKGHSHVYWYRQLPEEGLKFMVYLQKENIIDESGMPKERFSAEFPKEGPSILRIQQVVRGDSAAYFCASSPGRQGYEQYFGPGTRLTVT.

A few counts support this clonotype. The chain employs TRBV10-3 and TRBJ1-2; D is unresolved. Germline V lookup: CDR1 ENHRY, CDR2 SYGVKD. This CDR3 is 14 amino acids long. Trimming cost V 10 bases and J 3 bases, with 18 bases left between them. In nucleotides, the CDR3 is TGTGCCACTCGACTAACGGTAGTGGACTATGGCTACACCTTC. This sequence encodes CATRLTVVDYGYTF.

The chain employs TRBV5-6 and TRBJ2-5; D gene ambiguous. The V end lost 1 base, the J end lost 5 bases, and 12 bases lay between the germline ends. Germline V gives CDR1 SGHDT, CDR2 YYEEEE. The CDR3 runs to 14 residues. The CDR3 loop reads CASSLKVPQETQYF. The DNA for the CDR3 is TGTGCCAGCAGCTTGAAGGTACCTCAGGAGACCCAGTACTTC. The full variable domain, with the rest looked up from reference TRBV5-6 and TRBJ2-5, is DAGVTQSPTHLIKTRGQQVTLRCSPKSGHDTVSWYQQALGQGPQFIFQYYEEEERQRGNFPDRFSGHQFPNYSSELNVNALLLGDSALYLCASSLKVPQETQYFGPGTRLLVL.

This clonotype was counted a few times. The chain uses TRBV7-8 and TRBJ2-3; TRBD1 agrees at 7 bases. V shed 1 base, J shed 11 bases, and the junction held 12 bases outside the gene matches. Germline CDR1 is SGHVS and CDR2 is FQNEAQ. The CDR3 is made up of 15 amino acids. CDR3 in DNA: TGTGCCAGCAGCTTAGAGCTTCGGACAGGTGGGAGGCAGTATTTT. Its protein is CASSLELRTGGRQYF. The full variable domain, rest sourced from reference TRBV7-8 and TRBJ2-3, is GAGVSQSPRYKVAKRGQDVALRCDPISGHVSLFWYQQALGQGPEFLTYFQNEAQLDKSGLPSDRFFAERPEGSVSTLKIQRTQQEDSAVYLCASSLELRTGGRQYFGPGTRLTVL.